The entry that follows covers one TCR beta chain sequence. Its antigen is unidentified. These data come from a study of regulatory T cells in long-lasting Graves disease. V gave up 6 bases and J gave up 5 bases; unmatched junction bases: 7. In germline, CDR1 is KGHSH, CDR2 LQKENI. CDR3 length: 15 amino acids. Via MiXCR, TCRdb re-called the reads, giving one row per CDR3 protein. The repertoire has 1,000 or so distinct CDR3 sequences, approximately 80% of them found once; the top ten carry 9.5% to 12%. Study results and limitations: Persistent disease preferred TRBV28, TRBJ1-2 and TRBJ2-5. Persistent Graves' patients showed less TCR diversity than newly diagnosed ones.

From PBMCs, RNA was extracted and then used to make the TCR library. Diagnosing Graves' disease relied on the American Thyroid Association guidelines. The sequence derives from a woman aged 25 to 45 with Graves disease. The V gene is TRBV18, the J gene TRBJ2-3, with 11 bases matching TRBD2. The sequencing used peripheral blood mononuclear cells (PBMCs), collected with antithyroid drug treatment, in newly diagnosed or persistent Graves disease (not recorded which). This CDR3 is CASSPTSGREDTQYF. The CDR3 bases are TGTGCCAGCTCCCCAACTAGCGGGAGAGAAGATACGCAGTATTTT.